Listed below are T cell receptor beta chains from one sample, sequenced in a study of T cell responses to AZD1222 COVID-19 vaccine. Clones were read by immunoSEQ multiplex PCR, and TCRdb kept only the in-frame ones, dropping some. The top ten hold over 20% of the sample, which has tens of thousands of clones, approximately 82% seen once. The specimen was peripheral blood, collected on day 0 of AZD1222 vaccination. The receptors originated from an adult in good health. Each CDR3 is given with its conserved first and last residue. The order of the fields is clone size, D gene, CDR3 length, V gene, J gene, CDR3 protein, CDR3 DNA. D genes are given only for firm matches. Clone size is not always given. Where it is, it says once, few, many or a class for expanded clones.

>few|TRBD1|16|TRBV3-1/TRBV3-2|TRBJ1-4
CASSLGTGTTNEKLFF
TGTGCCAGCAGCCTCGGGACAGGCACAACTAATGAAAAACTGTTTTTT
>few|.|14|TRBV29-1|TRBJ2-7
CSVEDFGSSYEQYF
TGCAGCGTTGAAGATTTTGGCAGTTCCTACGAGCAGTACTTC
>.|.|11|TRBV7-2|TRBJ1-1
CASSLVQGAFF
TGTGCCAGCAGCTTAGTGCAGGGGGCTTTCTTT
>few|.|15|TRBV7-2|TRBJ2-1
CASSFGASQGLWQFF
TGTGCCAGCAGCTTCGGGGCCTCCCAGGGGTTATGGCAGTTCTTC
>.|.|13|TRBV9|TRBJ1-4
CASSVGHNEKLFF
TGTGCCAGCAGCGTAGGTCATAATGAAAAACTGTTTTTT
>.|.|12|TRBV5-4|TRBJ1-2
CASSYGDYGYTF
TGTGCCAGCAGCTACGGGGATTATGGCTACACCTTC
>.|.|12|TRBV18|TRBJ1-5
CASSTTNQPQHF
TGTGCCAGCTCCACAACCAATCAGCCCCAGCATTTT
>.|.|17|TRBV30|TRBJ1-6
CAWSVRGVTGTGSPLHF
TGTGCCTGGAGTGTACGAGGAGTAACAGGGACGGGGTCACCCCTCCACTTT
>.|.|12|TRBV28|TRBJ1-5
CASSLSDQPQHF
TGTGCCAGCAGTTTATCGGATCAGCCCCAGCATTTT
>.|.|15|TRBV5-4|TRBJ1-3
CASSLTGISGNTIYF
TGTGCCAGCAGCCTAACAGGGATCTCTGGAAACACCATATATTTT
>.|TRBD2|15|TRBV7-9|TRBJ2-7
CASSLGASGKYEQYF
TGTGCCAGCAGCTTAGGGGCTAGCGGGAAGTACGAGCAGTACTTC
>.|.|11|TRBV30|TRBJ2-5
CAWNWGETQYF
TGTGCCTGGAACTGGGGAGAGACCCAGTACTTC
>.|.|14|TRBV5-1|TRBJ2-7
CASSLTDRWYEQYF
TGCGCCAGCAGCTTGACCGACAGGTGGTACGAGCAGTACTTC
>.|.|11|TRBV10-1|TRBJ2-1
CASEGRAPRFF
TGCGCCAGCGAGGGTCGGGCCCCTAGGTTCTTC
>.|.|16|TRBV5-5|TRBJ1-5
CASSLGAGSFHQPQHF
TGTGCCAGCAGCTTGGGGGCAGGGAGTTTCCATCAGCCCCAGCATTTT
>.|.|15|TRBV5-1|TRBJ2-5
CASSFFHGGEETQYF
TGCGCCAGCAGCTTTTTCCACGGGGGAGAGGAGACCCAGTACTTC
>.|.|13|TRBV30|TRBJ1-5
CAWSVKSNQPQHF
TGTGCCTGGAGTGTAAAGAGCAATCAGCCCCAGCATTTT
>.|.|12|TRBV5-4|TRBJ2-5
CASSLRPETQYF
TGTGCCAGCAGCTTGCGGCCGGAGACCCAGTACTTC
>.|.|12|TRBV18|TRBJ2-7
CASSPNSYEQYF
TGTGCCAGCTCACCAAACAGCTACGAGCAGTACTTC
>.|TRBD2|14|TRBV27|TRBJ2-3
CASASGTLPRTQYF
TGTGCCAGCGCAAGCGGGACCTTGCCTCGGACGCAGTATTTT
>.|.|18|TRBV4-1|TRBJ2-1
CASSQEGAGPSSYNEQFF
TGCGCCAGCAGCCAAGAAGGAGCGGGCCCAAGCTCCTACAATGAGCAGTTCTTC
>.|TRBD1|17|TRBV25-1|TRBJ1-5
CASSARETGGRPQPQHF
TGTGCCAGCAGTGCTCGGGAAACAGGGGGCCGTCCTCAGCCCCAGCATTTT
>.|.|13|TRBV18|TRBJ2-5
CASSPSQQETQYF
TGTGCCAGCTCACCAAGCCAACAAGAGACCCAGTACTTC
>.|.|15|TRBV28|TRBJ1-6
CASSQHRVDNSPLHF
TGTGCCAGCAGTCAACACAGGGTGGATAATTCACCCCTCCACTTT
>.|.|13|TRBV2|TRBJ2-5
CASSVPVGETQYF
TGTGCCAGCAGTGTACCTGTTGGGGAGACCCAGTACTTC
>.|.|14|TRBV18|TRBJ1-6
CASSDGGQDSPLHF
TGTGCCAGCTCAGATGGGGGCCAAGATTCACCCCTCCACTTT
>once|.|15|TRBV5-1|TRBJ1-1
CASSSEGPEDTEAFF
TGCGCCAGCAGCTCGGAAGGCCCTGAGGACACTGAAGCTTTCTTT
>.|.|18|TRBV18|TRBJ2-2
CASSQRAGGPSSVGELFF
TGTGCCAGCTCACAACGAGCCGGGGGCCCCTCCTCTGTTGGGGAGCTGTTTTTT
>.|.|13|TRBV6-1|TRBJ2-3
CASRQSWGNGQYF
TGTGCCAGCAGGCAAAGTTGGGGAAATGGGCAGTATTTT
>.|.|16|TRBV7-8|TRBJ2-3
CASSPWGDVRTDTQYF
TGTGCCAGCAGCCCTTGGGGCGACGTACGCACAGATACGCAGTATTTT
>.|.|13|TRBV9|TRBJ2-1
CASSVGGTNEQFF
TGTGCCAGCAGCGTGGGGGGAACCAATGAGCAGTTCTTC
>.|.|17|TRBV5-1|TRBJ1-6
CASSLDPGPTYNSPLHF
TGCGCCAGCAGCTTGGATCCGGGCCCAACCTATAATTCACCCCTCCACTTT
>.|.|11|TRBV6-5|TRBJ1-2
CASTSFGGYTF
TGTGCCAGCACCTCATTCGGTGGCTACACCTTC
>.|TRBD1|16|TRBV30|TRBJ2-7
CAWSGQGALSNYEQYF
TGTGCCTGGAGTGGTCAGGGGGCCCTTTCCAACTACGAGCAGTACTTC
>.|.|13|TRBV11-2|TRBJ2-1
CASSVDRDNEQFF
TGTGCCAGCAGCGTCGACAGAGACAATGAGCAGTTCTTC
>.|.|15|TRBV7-9|TRBJ1-6
CASSRGADLYSPLHF
TGTGCCAGCAGCCGGGGGGCAGATCTCTATTCACCCCTCCACTTT
>.|.|14|TRBV6-5|TRBJ2-3
CASGASHSTDTQYF
TGTGCCAGCGGGGCCTCACATTCCACAGATACGCAGTATTTT
>.|.|13|TRBV24-1|TRBJ1-2
CATSDPQIYGYTF
TGTGCCACCAGTGATCCACAAATTTATGGCTACACCTTC
>.|.|15|TRBV5-6|TRBJ2-5
CASSSAAEGQETQYF
TGTGCCAGCAGCTCGGCCGCGGAGGGGCAAGAGACCCAGTACTTC
>few|TRBD1|13|TRBV6-5|TRBJ1-4
CATQGVGGEKLFF
TGTGCCACCCAGGGGGTAGGTGGTGAAAAACTGTTTTTT
>.|.|15|TRBV28|TRBJ1-6
CASQAGLTENSPLHF
TGTGCCAGCCAAGCCGGACTGACAGAGAATTCACCCCTCCACTTT
>.|TRBD2|15|TRBV7-2|TRBJ2-5
CASSKTSGRRETQYF
TGTGCCAGCAGCAAGACTAGCGGGAGGCGGGAGACCCAGTACTTC
>.|TRBD1|15|TRBV28|TRBJ1-5
CASRQGDGMFQPQHF
TGTGCCAGCAGACAGGGGGACGGGATGTTTCAGCCCCAGCATTTT
>.|TRBD1|14|TRBV7-9|TRBJ2-5
CASSLGQAGGTQYF
TGTGCCAGCAGCCTGGGACAGGCAGGGGGGACCCAGTACTTC
>.|.|15|TRBV30|TRBJ1-5
CAWSVTGIGNQPQHF
TGTGCCTGGAGTGTAACAGGGATCGGCAATCAGCCCCAGCATTTT
>.|.|15|TRBV6-2/TRBV6-3|TRBJ1-1
CASSYSSTLNTEAFF
TGTGCCAGCAGTTACTCATCGACGTTGAACACTGAAGCTTTCTTT